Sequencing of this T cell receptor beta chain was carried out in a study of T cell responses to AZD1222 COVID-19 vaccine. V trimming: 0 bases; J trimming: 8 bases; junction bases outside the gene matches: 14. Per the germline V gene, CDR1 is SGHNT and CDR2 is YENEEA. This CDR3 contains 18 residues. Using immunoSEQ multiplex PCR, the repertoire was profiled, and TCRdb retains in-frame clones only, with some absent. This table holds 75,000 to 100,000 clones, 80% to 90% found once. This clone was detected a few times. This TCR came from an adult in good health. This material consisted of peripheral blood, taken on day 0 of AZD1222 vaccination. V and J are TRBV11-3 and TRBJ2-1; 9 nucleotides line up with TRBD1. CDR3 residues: CASSLDQGGTGKGYEQFF. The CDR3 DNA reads TGTGCCAGCAGCTTAGATCAGGGTGGGACAGGGAAGGGATATGAGCAGTTCTTC.